This note documents a single T cell receptor (beta chain) sequence. What it binds is not known. The PCR used 52 TRBV and 13 TRBJ primers. The data were produced by immunoSEQ multiplex PCR, yet TCRdb's version contains in-frame clones alone and is incomplete. The sample lists tens of thousands of clones, over 90% occurring once. Every patient with CD3G deficiency had evidence of autoimmunity. CD4+ T cells were divided by sorting: CD25-high CD127-low Tregs, CD25-low CD127-high conventional cells. This record comes from a study of regulatory T cells. Findings of the study overall: In patients, unique TRB V-J pairs were restricted and V/J usage skewed, especially in Tregs. Hydrophobic residues at CDR3 positions 6 and 7 were enriched in conventional CD4+ T cells of CD3G-deficient patients.

V shed 0 bases and J shed 11 bases, with 16 bases lying between them. Germline V CDR1 and CDR2: SEHNR, FQNEAQ (reference sequence). The CDR3 is made up of 14 amino acids. The sequencing input was conventional CD4+ T cells sorted from blood. The TCR comes from a child aged 2-15 years with CD3G deficiency. The chain joins TRBV7-9 to TRBJ1-1; no reliable D call. The chain's CDR3 is CASSLAPPTSEAFF. The CDR3 bases are TGTGCCAGCAGCTTAGCACCCCCAACATCGGAGGCTTTCTTT.